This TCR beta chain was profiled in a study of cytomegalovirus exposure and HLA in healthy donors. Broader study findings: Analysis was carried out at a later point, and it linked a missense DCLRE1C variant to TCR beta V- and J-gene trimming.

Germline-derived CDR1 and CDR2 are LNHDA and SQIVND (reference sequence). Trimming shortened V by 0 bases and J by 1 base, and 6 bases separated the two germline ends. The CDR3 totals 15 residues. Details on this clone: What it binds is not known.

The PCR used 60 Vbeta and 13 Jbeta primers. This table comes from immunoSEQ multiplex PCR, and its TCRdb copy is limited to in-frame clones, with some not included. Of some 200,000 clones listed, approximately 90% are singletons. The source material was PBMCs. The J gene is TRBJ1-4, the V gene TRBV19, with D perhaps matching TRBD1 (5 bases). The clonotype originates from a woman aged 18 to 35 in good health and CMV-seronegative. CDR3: CASSIDGGTNEKLFF. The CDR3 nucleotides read TGTGCCAGTAGTATAGACGGGGGAACTAATGAAAAACTGTTTTTT.